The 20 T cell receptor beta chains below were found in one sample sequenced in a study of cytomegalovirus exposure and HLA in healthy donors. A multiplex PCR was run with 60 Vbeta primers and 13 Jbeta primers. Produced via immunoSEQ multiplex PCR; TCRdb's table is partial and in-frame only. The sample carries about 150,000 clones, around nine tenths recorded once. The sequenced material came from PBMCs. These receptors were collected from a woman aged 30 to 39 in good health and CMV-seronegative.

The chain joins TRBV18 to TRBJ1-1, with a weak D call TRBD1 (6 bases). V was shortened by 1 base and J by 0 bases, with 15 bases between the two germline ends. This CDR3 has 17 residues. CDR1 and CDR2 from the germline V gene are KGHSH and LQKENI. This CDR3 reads CASSPLAQGPMNTEAFF. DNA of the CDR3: TGTGCCAGCTCACCACTAGCGCAGGGGCCTATGAACACTGAAGCTTTCTTT.

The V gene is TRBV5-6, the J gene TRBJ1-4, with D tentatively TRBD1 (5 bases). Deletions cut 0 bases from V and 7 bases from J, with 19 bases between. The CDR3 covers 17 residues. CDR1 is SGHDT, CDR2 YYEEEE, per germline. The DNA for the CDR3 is TGTGCCAGCAGCTTGGCCAACGGTGCGGCCGGGGGTGAAAAACTGTTTTTT. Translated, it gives CASSLANGAAGGEKLFF.

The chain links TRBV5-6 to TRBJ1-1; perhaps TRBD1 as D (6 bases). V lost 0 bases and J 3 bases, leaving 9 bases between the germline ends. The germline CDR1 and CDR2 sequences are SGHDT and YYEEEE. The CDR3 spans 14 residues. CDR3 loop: CASSLDRVDTEAFF. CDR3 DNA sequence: TGTGCCAGCAGCTTGGACAGGGTAGACACTGAAGCTTTCTTT.

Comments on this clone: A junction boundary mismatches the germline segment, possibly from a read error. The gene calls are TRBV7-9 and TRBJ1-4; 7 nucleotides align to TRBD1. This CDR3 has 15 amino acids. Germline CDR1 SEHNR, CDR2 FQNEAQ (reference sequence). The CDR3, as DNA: TGTTCCAGCAGCCCCAGGGGGAGTACTAATGAAAAACTGTTTTTT. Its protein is CSSSPRGSTNEKLFF.

CDR3 DNA sequence: TGTGCCAGCAGTTTATTTGCGGACAGGGCCTACGAGCAGTACTTC. As protein: CASSLFADRAYEQYF. The rearrangement uses TRBV27 and TRBJ2-5, with 8 bases lining up with TRBD1. The J call may be incorrect, as the DNA end agrees better with TRBJ2-7. The germline V gene has CDR1 MNHEY and CDR2 SMNVEV (reference sequence). The CDR3 extends over 15 amino acids.

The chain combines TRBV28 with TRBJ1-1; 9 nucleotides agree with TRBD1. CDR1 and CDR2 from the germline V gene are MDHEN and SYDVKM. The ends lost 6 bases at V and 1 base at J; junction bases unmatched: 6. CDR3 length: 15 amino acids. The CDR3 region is CASSPWDRANTEAFF. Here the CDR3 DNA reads TGTGCCAGCAGCCCGTGGGACAGGGCGAACACTGAAGCTTTCTTT.

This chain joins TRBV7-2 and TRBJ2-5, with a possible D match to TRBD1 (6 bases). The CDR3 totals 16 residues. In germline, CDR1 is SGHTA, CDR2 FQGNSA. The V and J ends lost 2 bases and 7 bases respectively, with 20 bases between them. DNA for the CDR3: TGTGCCAGCAGCTTACTCCGAACAGGGTTAGGAGTGACCCAGTACTTC. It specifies CASSLLRTGLGVTQYF.

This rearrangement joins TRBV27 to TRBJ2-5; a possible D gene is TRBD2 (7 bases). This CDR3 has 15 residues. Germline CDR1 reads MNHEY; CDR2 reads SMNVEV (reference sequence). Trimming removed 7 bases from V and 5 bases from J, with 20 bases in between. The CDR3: CASTSFRGAKETQYF. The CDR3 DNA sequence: TGTGCCAGCACTTCCTTCCGGGGGGCTAAGGAGACCCAGTACTTC.

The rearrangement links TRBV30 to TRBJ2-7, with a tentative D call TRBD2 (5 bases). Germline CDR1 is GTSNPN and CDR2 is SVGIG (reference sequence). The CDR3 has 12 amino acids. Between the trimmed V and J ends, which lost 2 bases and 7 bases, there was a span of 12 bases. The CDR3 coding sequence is TGTGCCTGGAGTCTCTCCGGGGTGGAGCAGTACTTC. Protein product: CAWSLSGVEQYF.

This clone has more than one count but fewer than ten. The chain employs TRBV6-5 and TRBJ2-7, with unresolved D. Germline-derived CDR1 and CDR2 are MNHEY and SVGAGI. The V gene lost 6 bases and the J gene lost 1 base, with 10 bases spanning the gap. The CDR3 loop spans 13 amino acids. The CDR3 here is CASSQSLSYEQYF. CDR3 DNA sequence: TGTGCCAGCAGCCAGTCCCTGTCCTACGAGCAGTACTTC.

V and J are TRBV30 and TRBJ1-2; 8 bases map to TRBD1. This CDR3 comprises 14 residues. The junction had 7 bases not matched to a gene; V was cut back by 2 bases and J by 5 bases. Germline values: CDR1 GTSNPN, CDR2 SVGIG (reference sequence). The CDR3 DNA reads TGTGCCTGGAGTAGGACAGGGATTTCTTATGGCTACACCTTC. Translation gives CAWSRTGISYGYTF.

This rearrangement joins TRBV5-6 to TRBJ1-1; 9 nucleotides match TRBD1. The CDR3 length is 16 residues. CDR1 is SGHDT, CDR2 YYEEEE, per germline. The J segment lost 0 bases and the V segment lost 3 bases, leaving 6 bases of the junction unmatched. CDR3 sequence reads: CASSSGTGTMNTEAFF. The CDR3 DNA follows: TGTGCCAGCAGCTCGGGGACAGGGACCATGAACACTGAAGCTTTCTTT.

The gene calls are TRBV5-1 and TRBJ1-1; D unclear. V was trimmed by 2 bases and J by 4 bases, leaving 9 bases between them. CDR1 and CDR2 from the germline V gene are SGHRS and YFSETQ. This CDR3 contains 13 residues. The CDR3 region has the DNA TGCGCCAGCAGCTTTTATTTCGGCACTGAAGCTTTCTTT. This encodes CASSFYFGTEAFF.

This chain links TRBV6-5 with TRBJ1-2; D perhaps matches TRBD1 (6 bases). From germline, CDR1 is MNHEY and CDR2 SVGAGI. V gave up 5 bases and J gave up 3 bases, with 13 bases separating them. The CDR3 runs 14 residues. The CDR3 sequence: CASSAAGDHYGYTF. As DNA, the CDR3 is TGTGCCAGCAGTGCCGCAGGGGACCACTATGGCTACACCTTC.

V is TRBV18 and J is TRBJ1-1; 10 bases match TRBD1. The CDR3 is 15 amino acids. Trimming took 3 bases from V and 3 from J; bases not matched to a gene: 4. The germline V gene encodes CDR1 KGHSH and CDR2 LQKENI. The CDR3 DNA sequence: TGTGCCAGCTCACCCGGGACAGGGGCTGACACTGAAGCTTTCTTT. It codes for CASSPGTGADTEAFF.

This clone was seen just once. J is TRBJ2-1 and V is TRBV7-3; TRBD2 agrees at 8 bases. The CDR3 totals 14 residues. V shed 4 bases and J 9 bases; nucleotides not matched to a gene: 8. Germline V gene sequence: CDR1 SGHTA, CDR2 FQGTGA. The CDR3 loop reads CASSSSSGSAEQFF. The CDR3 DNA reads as TGTGCCAGCAGCTCCAGCAGCGGGAGCGCTGAGCAGTTCTTC.

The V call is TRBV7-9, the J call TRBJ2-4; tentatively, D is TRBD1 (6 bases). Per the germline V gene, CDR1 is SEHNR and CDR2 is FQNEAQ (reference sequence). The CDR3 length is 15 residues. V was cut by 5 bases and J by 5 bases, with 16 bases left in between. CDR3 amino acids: CASSPPTGIENIQYF. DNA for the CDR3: TGTGCCAGCAGCCCGCCTACAGGGATCGAAAACATTCAGTACTTC. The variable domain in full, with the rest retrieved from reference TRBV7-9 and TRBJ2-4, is DTGVSQNPRHKITKRGQNVTFRCDPISEHNRLYWYRQTLGQGPEFLTYFQNEAQLEKSRLLSDRFSAERPKGSFSTLEIQRTEQGDSAMYLCASSPPTGIENIQYFGAGTRLSVL.

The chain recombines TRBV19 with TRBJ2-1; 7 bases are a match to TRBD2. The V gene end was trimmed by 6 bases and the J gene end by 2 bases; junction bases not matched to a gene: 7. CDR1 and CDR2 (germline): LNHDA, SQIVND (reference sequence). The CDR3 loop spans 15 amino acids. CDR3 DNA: TGTGCCAGTAGCCTCGGGGGGAGCGCCTACAATGAGCAGTTCTTC. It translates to CASSLGGSAYNEQFF.

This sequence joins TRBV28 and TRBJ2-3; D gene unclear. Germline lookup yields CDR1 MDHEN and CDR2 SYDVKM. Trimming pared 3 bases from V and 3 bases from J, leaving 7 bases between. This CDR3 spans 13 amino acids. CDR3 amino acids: CASSFFPTDTQYF. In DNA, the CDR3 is TGTGCCAGCAGTTTTTTTCCGACAGATACGCAGTATTTT.

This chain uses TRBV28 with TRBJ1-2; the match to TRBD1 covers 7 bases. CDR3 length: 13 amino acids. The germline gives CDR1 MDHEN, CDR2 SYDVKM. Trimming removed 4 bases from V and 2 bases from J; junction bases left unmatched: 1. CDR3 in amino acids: CASSSGGNYGYTF. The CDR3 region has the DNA TGTGCCAGCAGTTCAGGGGGAAACTATGGCTACACCTTC.